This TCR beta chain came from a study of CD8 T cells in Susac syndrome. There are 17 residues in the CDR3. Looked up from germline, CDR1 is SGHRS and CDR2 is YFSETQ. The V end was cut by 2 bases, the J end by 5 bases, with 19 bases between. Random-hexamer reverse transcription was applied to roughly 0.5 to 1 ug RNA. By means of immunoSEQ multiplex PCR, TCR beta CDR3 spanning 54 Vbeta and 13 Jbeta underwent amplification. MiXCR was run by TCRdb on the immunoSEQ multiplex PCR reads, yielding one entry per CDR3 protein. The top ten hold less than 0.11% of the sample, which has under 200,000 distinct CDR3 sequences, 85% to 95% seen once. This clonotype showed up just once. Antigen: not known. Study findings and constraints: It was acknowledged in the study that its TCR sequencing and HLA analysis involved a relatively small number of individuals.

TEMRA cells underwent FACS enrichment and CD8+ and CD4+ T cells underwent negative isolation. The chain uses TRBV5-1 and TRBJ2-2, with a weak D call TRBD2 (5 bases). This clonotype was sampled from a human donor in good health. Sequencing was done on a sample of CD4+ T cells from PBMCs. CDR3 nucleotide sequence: TGCGCCAGCAGCTTCCGGGGTGGCCAGTATCGAACCGGGGAGCTGTTTTTT. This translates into CASSFRGGQYRTGELFF.